The clone carrying this TCR beta chain occurred once. The sample is drawn from a study of blood T cell repertoires in COVID-19. With 4 bases clipped from V and 6 bases from J, the junction kept 14 bases outside the gene matches. The germline V gene has CDR1 LGHDT and CDR2 YNNKEL (reference sequence). The CDR3 extends over 17 amino acids. Per the authors' pipeline: Amplified reference gene primers provided the basis for estimating nucleated cell counts. Profiling relied on immunoSEQ multiplex PCR, and the TCRdb table lists in-frame clones only, not all of them. Clonal size and the V and J genes are those of that table, whereas D and trimming came from the DNA. Of 180,000 or so clones listed, around 82% are singletons.

V gene TRBV3-1 (or the pseudogene TRBV3-2) combines with J gene TRBJ2-7; TRBD2 matches 11 bases. This receptor was obtained from a man aged 35 to 55 who had recovered from COVID-19. Sequences were obtained from PBMCs or T cells enriched from blood (not recorded which). CDR3 nucleotides: TGTGCCAGCAGCCCTCGGCTATCCGGGACTAGCGGAGGCGAGCAGTACTTC. Amino acids: CASSPRLSGTSGGEQYF.